This TCR beta chain was sequenced in a study of OX40 agonist ivuxolimab in advanced cancers. Study-level background: Mean age approximately 55 years, range about 23 to 79; around 80% male. Three patients showed partial responses: one hepatocellular carcinoma and two cutaneous melanoma cases.

Blood samples were obtained at baseline, cycle 4 day 1, and cycle 7 day 1. Sequenced by immunoSEQ multiplex PCR; TCRdb stores in-frame clones only, minus some. The table records roughly 60,000 clones, around four fifths of them present only once. This specimen was CD4+ or CD8+ T cells sorted from blood, taken in a trial of the OX40 agonist ivuxolimab. The origin of this receptor is an adult with an advanced solid tumor such as melanoma, head and neck, liver or kidney cancer.

The CDR3 nucleotides read TGCGCCAGGGGGACCTGGGACGCTAGCACAGATACGCAGTATTTT. Translating gives CARGTWDASTDTQYF. The chain carries TRBV5-1 and TRBJ2-3, with D perhaps given as TRBD1 or TRBD2 (5 bases each). Trimming removed 8 bases from V and 0 bases from J, with 16 bases in between. Germline V lookup: CDR1 SGHRS, CDR2 YFSETQ. The CDR3 has 15 residues.